Each of the 2 T cell receptor beta chains below was sequenced from the same sample in a study of cytomegalovirus exposure and HLA in healthy donors. Primers: 60 Vbeta forward and 13 Jbeta reverse. Repertoires were generated with immunoSEQ multiplex PCR, while TCRdb's copy carries only in-frame clones and drops some. The table includes over 150,000 clones, 60% to 85% detected once. What was sequenced was PBMCs. Every receptor here comes from a woman aged 50 to 60 in good health and CMV-seropositive.

The chain couples TRBV7-8 to TRBJ2-1; 7 nucleotides agree with TRBD2. The J segment lost 4 bases and the V segment lost 8 bases, leaving 8 bases of the junction unmatched. Per germline, CDR1 SGHVS and CDR2 FQNEAQ. The CDR3 is 14 residues long. The CDR3 sequence is CASHGRGSYNEQFF. The CDR3 bases are TGTGCCAGCCACGGGCGGGGGTCTTACAATGAGCAGTTCTTC.

The genes are TRBV15 and TRBJ2-5, with D tentatively TRBD2 (6 bases). This CDR3 is built from 15 residues. With 1 base removed from V and 5 bases from J, the gap between germline ends came to 14 bases. Germline V gives CDR1 LNHNV, CDR2 YYDKDF (reference sequence). CDR3 sequence (DNA): TGTGCCACCAGCAGAGGTCGACTAGAGCGGGAGACCCAGTACTTC. This translates into CATSRGRLERETQYF.